Many counts were recorded for the clone carrying this TCR beta chain. Its antigen is unidentified. This entry comes from a study of spatial heterogeneity in lung cancer. Regarding the study as a whole: Expanded intratumoral alpha and beta TCR counts tracked tumor mutation counts.

The sample's time point: sample taken at primary tumor resection. The input material, whole RNA from tumor, nontumor lung or frozen PBMC, was sequenced unsorted. This CDR3 has 15 residues. Trimming cost V 3 bases and J 8 bases; bases outside gene matches: 5. In germline, CDR1 is LGHDT, CDR2 YNNKEL (reference sequence). TCRdb analysed the 5' RACE reads with MiXCR anew, one entry per CDR3 protein. The profile covers about 100,000 distinct CDR3 sequences, with nearly 4.5% appearing a single time and approximately 21% taken by the ten largest. The J gene is TRBJ2-2, the V gene TRBV3-1, with 11 bases that match TRBD2. The TCR was taken from a male donor with early-stage non-small cell lung cancer. This sample comprised lung tumor tissue, obtained at surgery. CDR3 in DNA: TGTGCCAGCAGCCACCGTAGCGGGAGGGCTGGGGAGCTGTTTTTT. Translated, it gives CASSHRSGRAGELFF.